A selection of T cell receptor beta chains follows, all from one sample in a study of blood T cell repertoires in COVID-19. TCRdb keeps only in-frame clones here, not all; method: immunoSEQ multiplex PCR. The data hold about 350,000 clones, with 87% observed a single time. Sequenced: peripheral blood. The source is a woman in her 50s with COVID-19, enrolled during active disease. Both conserved end residues are part of each CDR3. The D gene is left open where the match is weak. Clone size is not always given. Where it is, it says once, few, many or a class for expanded clones.

cdr3_length j_call clone_size d_call v_call cdr3_nt cdr3_aa
15 TRBJ2-7 - TRBD2 TRBV5-1 TGCGCCAGCAGCTTGGAGACTAGCGGACTCTACGAGCAGTACTTC CASSLETSGLYEQYF
17 TRBJ2-7 - TRBD2 TRBV5-1 TGCGCCAGCAGCCCAACCCCCGGGGAGCGGGGTTCCTACGAGCAGTACTTC CASSPTPGERGSYEQYF
16 TRBJ2-5 - - TRBV27 TGTGCCAGCAGTCTGTATTTCCCGGACTCCTGGGGGACCCAGTACTTC CASSLYFPDSWGTQYF
14 TRBJ1-4 - TRBD1 TRBV5-1 TGCGCCAGCAGACCCGGGACAGGGGGCGGAGGACTGTTTTTT CASRPGTGGGGLFF
12 TRBJ2-1 once - TRBV12-5 TGTGCTAGTGGTTTACAGGGTTGGGAGCAGTTCTTC CASGLQGWEQFF
13 TRBJ1-2 - - TRBV27 TGTGCCAGCAGCCTCGACAGAGCTCGTGGCTACACCTTC CASSLDRARGYTF
16 TRBJ2-1 - - TRBV6-2/TRBV6-3 TGTGCCAGCAGCCCCCCGGGGTCCCGCTCCTACAATGAGCAGTTCTTC CASSPPGSRSYNEQFF
16 TRBJ1-6 few TRBD1 TRBV5-4 TGTGCCAGCAGCTTGGCCGTGAGGGGGCGTAATTCACCCCTCCACTTT CASSLAVRGRNSPLHF
14 TRBJ2-7 - TRBD1 TRBV29-1 TGCAGCGTTGCGACCGGGACAGGGGAGGGCGAGCAGTACTTC CSVATGTGEGEQYF
17 TRBJ1-3 - - TRBV14 TGTGCCAGCAGCCAAGTATCCCCAGGGGCGCGTGGAAACACCATATATTTT CASSQVSPGARGNTIYF
15 TRBJ1-4 - TRBD1 TRBV3-1/TRBV3-2 TGTGCCAGCAGCTCACGGGACAGTTCAAATGAAAAACTGTTTTTT CASSSRDSSNEKLFF
15 TRBJ1-2 - - TRBV7-9 TGTGCCAGCAGCTTATTGCAGTTGGTTCTGCATGGCTACACCTTC CASSLLQLVLHGYTF
14 TRBJ2-3 - TRBD2 TRBV19 TGTGCCAGTAGTTGGACGATTAGCGGGAATACGCAGTATTTT CASSWTISGNTQYF
14 TRBJ2-1 - - TRBV2 TGTGCCAGCAGTGATAGACAGGCCTACAATGAGCAGTTCTTC CASSDRQAYNEQFF
17 TRBJ1-2 - - TRBV6-1 TGTGCCAGCAGTGAAGAGTCGGGTTTTCGGGGTAACTATGGCTACACCTTC CASSEESGFRGNYGYTF
16 TRBJ1-2 - - TRBV19 TGTGCCAGTAGTATTCAGGGTAGCATACCAGGTGCTGGCTACACCTTC CASSIQGSIPGAGYTF
12 TRBJ1-5 - - TRBV19 TGTGCCAGTACCGGGGGATGGCAGCCCCAGCATTTT CASTGGWQPQHF
13 TRBJ1-1 few - TRBV18 TGTGCCAGCTCACTAACCCGGGACACTGAAGCTTTCTTT CASSLTRDTEAFF
14 TRBJ2-3 - - TRBV20-1 TGCAGTGCTAGTGTTCTCGGGAGCACAGATACGCAGTATTTT CSASVLGSTDTQYF
15 TRBJ2-7 - TRBD2 TRBV3-1/TRBV3-2 TGTGCCAGCAGGGACCGGGGGGGCCTCTCCTACGAGCAGTACTTC CASRDRGGLSYEQYF
16 TRBJ2-1 - TRBD2 TRBV7-9 TGTGCCAGCAGCCCACTCGCGGGAGGGCGAGGCAATGAGCAGTTCTTC CASSPLAGGRGNEQFF
15 TRBJ2-1 - TRBD1 TRBV19 TGTGCCAGTAGTTCGACAGGGTTTGGGTACAATGAGCAGTTCTTC CASSSTGFGYNEQFF
13 TRBJ2-7 - TRBD1 TRBV30 TGTGCCTGGGTCGCAGGGACAGGGATCGAGCAGTACTTC CAWVAGTGIEQYF
14 TRBJ1-1 once - TRBV6-2/TRBV6-3 TGTGCCAGCAGTTACTCAGGGGGTAACACTGAAGCTTTCTTT CASSYSGGNTEAFF
17 TRBJ2-5 once TRBD2 TRBV29-1 TGCAGCGTTGAAGTAGCGGGAGGGCCTAACCCGCAAGAGACCCAGTACTTC CSVEVAGGPNPQETQYF
15 TRBJ2-1 - TRBD2 TRBV11-2 TGTGCCAGCAGCCTAAGGCTAGCGGGAGCCAATGAGCAGTTCTTC CASSLRLAGANEQFF
14 TRBJ1-5 - - TRBV10-2 TGCGCCAGCAGTGAGTATCCCGGCAATCAGCCCCAGCATTTT CASSEYPGNQPQHF
16 TRBJ2-5 - - TRBV7-6 TGTGCCAGCAGCTTAGCGGAGAGGAGGGGCACGGAGACCCAGTACTTC CASSLAERRGTETQYF
14 TRBJ1-1 - - TRBV19 TGTGCCAGTAGTACCCACAGGGTAGGCACTGAAGCTTTCTTT CASSTHRVGTEAFF
16 TRBJ1-5 few - TRBV27 TGTGCCAGCAGTTCGACCCAGGGTGATCGCAATCAGCCCCAGCATTTT CASSSTQGDRNQPQHF
17 TRBJ2-7 once TRBD1 TRBV5-5 TGTGCCAGCAGCTCGCTCCACTCGGGACAGGGGGCGAGGGAGCAGTACTTC CASSSLHSGQGAREQYF